This T cell receptor (beta chain) was retrieved from a study of CD8 T cells in ankylosing spondylitis. Germline CDR1 and CDR2: ENHRY and SYGVKD. V was cut by 4 bases and J by 3 bases, with 13 bases left in between. The CDR3 spans 14 residues. This clonotype was picked up many times. What it recognizes is unknown. General observations from the study: Relatively scarce in peripheral blood, disease-linked clones were CD8+. Typical of ankylosing spondylitis blood, it appeared, was a TCR beta motif of 7 or 8 highly homologous variants.

In making TCR beta libraries, quantitative 5'-RACE with molecular barcodes was used. TCRdb called the 5' RACE reads again in MiXCR, with one record for every CDR3 protein. The sample has some 150,000 distinct CDR3 sequences, 11% seen once; the top ten hold roughly 4.5%. The sequence came from a female donor with ankylosing spondylitis or in good health (not recorded which). The sequencing sample was made of blood, either unsorted or a sorted T cell fraction (not recorded which). V usage is TRBV10-3 and J usage is TRBJ2-7; D perhaps matches TRBD2 (6 bases). The CDR3 loop is CAISGGREGYEQYF. CDR3 DNA: TGTGCCATCAGTGGAGGGCGGGAAGGCTACGAGCAGTACTTC.